The 21 T cell receptor beta chains below were found in one sample sequenced in a study of blood T cell repertoires in COVID-19. The data were produced by immunoSEQ multiplex PCR, yet TCRdb's version contains in-frame clones alone and is incomplete. The profile shows some 180,000 clones, roughly 79% of them singletons. Sequenced sample: peripheral blood. The receptor set was obtained from a woman between 40 and 55 years old with COVID-19, enrolled during active disease.

The table lists this clone with a count of one. This chain joins TRBV5-1 and TRBJ2-3; the match to TRBD1 covers 12 bases. After removal of 4 bases from V and 2 bases from J, the junction contained 5 bases not matched to a gene. Germline V lookup: CDR1 SGHRS, CDR2 YFSETQ. The CDR3 spans 16 residues. CDR3: CASSRDRGRLTDTQYF. The CDR3 DNA sequence: TGCGCCAGCAGCCGGGACAGGGGGCGCCTCACAGATACGCAGTATTTT.

The V and J genes are TRBV2 and TRBJ2-7; 9 positions agree with TRBD1. The V gene's germline CDR1 is SNHLY and CDR2 FYNNEI. The CDR3 consists of 15 residues. Trimming took 7 bases from V and 1 from J; bases not matched to a gene: 8. The CDR3 nucleotides are TGTGCCAGCAAGCCCGGGACAGGGAAGTCCTACGAGCAGTACTTC. Amino acid sequence: CASKPGTGKSYEQYF.

Only a few counts were recorded for this clone. The rearrangement links TRBV19 to TRBJ1-5; a weak D match, TRBD1 (5 bases). The germline V gene encodes CDR1 LNHDA and CDR2 SQIVND (reference sequence). The length of the CDR3 is 16 residues. Trimming left V 1 base short and J 2 bases short, with 12 bases between. CDR3 protein: CASSIGGVLGNQPQHF. CDR3 sequence (DNA): TGTGCCAGTAGTATAGGGGGGGTTCTCGGCAATCAGCCCCAGCATTTT.

The chain combines TRBV18 with TRBJ2-5; possible D gene TRBD1, 6 bases. This CDR3 contains 13 residues. V was trimmed by 6 bases and J by 5 bases, leaving 13 bases between them. CDR1 and CDR2 (germline): KGHSH, LQKENI. In DNA form, the CDR3 reads TGTGCCAGCTCGGAAGGACAGCAGGAGACCCAGTACTTC. This codes for CASSEGQQETQYF.

This chain links TRBV19 with TRBJ2-6; 7 nucleotides agree with TRBD2. CDR1 and CDR2 (germline): LNHDA, SQIVND (reference sequence). The CDR3 sequence is 16 residues long. V lost 5 bases, J lost 4 bases, and 8 bases stayed unmatched. CDR3 in amino acids: CASSVPSGGGANVLTF. DNA for the CDR3: TGTGCCAGTAGTGTTCCCTCGGGAGGCGGGGCCAACGTCCTGACTTTC.

This clone has only one observation. The chain recombines TRBV18 with TRBJ1-1, with 7 positions matching TRBD1. CDR3 length: 16 amino acids. Per germline, CDR1 KGHSH and CDR2 LQKENI. V was pared by 2 bases and J by 0 bases, with 6 bases of the junction left unmatched. The CDR3: CASSPDGQAMNTEAFF. CDR3 sequence (DNA): TGTGCCAGCTCACCAGACGGACAGGCCATGAACACTGAAGCTTTCTTT.

V and J are TRBV13 and TRBJ1-4; D is unclear. This CDR3 comprises 13 residues. The V end was cut by 4 bases, the J end by 10 bases, with 13 bases between. Germline assignment: CDR1 PRHDT and CDR2 FYEKMQ (reference sequence). The CDR3 here is CASSYRGLGKLFF. In DNA form, the CDR3 reads TGTGCCAGCAGCTACCGCGGCCTCGGAAAACTGTTTTTT.

This sequence joins TRBV19 and TRBJ2-1, with D perhaps matching TRBD2 (6 bases). Germline CDR1 reads LNHDA; CDR2 reads SQIVND (reference sequence). The CDR3 spans 15 residues. V lost 6 bases to trimming and J lost 6 bases, with 18 bases between them. CDR3 loop: CASRPLAVGGNEQFF. In DNA form, the CDR3 reads TGTGCCAGTAGGCCCTTAGCGGTGGGAGGCAATGAGCAGTTCTTC.

V is TRBV11-2 and J is TRBJ2-3, with 13 bases aligning to TRBD2. Looked up from germline, CDR1 is SGHAT and CDR2 is FQNNGV. The CDR3 covers 17 residues. V lost 2 bases and J lost 1; bases outside the gene matches: 3. CDR3 sequence: CASSLTSGGGGTDTQYF. The DNA for the CDR3 is TGTGCCAGCAGCTTAACTAGCGGGGGGGGCGGCACAGATACGCAGTATTTT.

CDR3 in DNA: TGTGCCAGCAGCTTAGGGGGCAACACGGTCGGGGAGCTGTTTTTT. Translation gives CASSLGGNTVGELFF. V gene TRBV11-3 combines with J gene TRBJ2-2; maybe TRBD1 (5 bases). Germline CDR1 and CDR2: SGHNT and YENEEA. With 1 base removed from V and 7 bases from J, the gap between germline ends came to 13 bases. CDR3 length: 15 residues. Combining the CDR3 with reference TRBV11-3 and TRBJ2-2 gives the whole variable domain EAGVVQSPRYKIIEKKQPVAFWCNPISGHNTLYWYLQNLGQGPELLIRYENEEAVDDSQLPKDRFSAERLKGVDSTLKIQPAELGDSAVYLCASSLGGNTVGELFFGEGSRLTVL.

This clone was seen only a few times. The chain joins TRBV11-2 to TRBJ2-7; D perhaps matches TRBD2 (6 bases). The CDR3 has 15 amino acids. Trimming pared 0 bases from V and 2 bases from J, leaving 11 bases between. The germline V gene encodes CDR1 SGHAT and CDR2 FQNNGV. CDR3 in amino acids: CASSLDLLATYEQYF. DNA for the CDR3: TGTGCCAGCAGCTTAGATCTCCTAGCGACCTACGAGCAGTACTTC.

There are a few counts of this clone. The gene calls are TRBV5-5 and TRBJ1-1, with TRBD1 matching 7 bases. V dropped 4 bases and J dropped 1; count of bases not matched to a gene: 4. The CDR3 length is 14 residues. The germline V gene encodes CDR1 SGHKS and CDR2 YYEKEE (reference sequence). DNA of the CDR3: TGTGCCAGCAGCAGGGACAGTTGGAACACTGAAGCTTTCTTT. It codes for CASSRDSWNTEAFF.

The chain couples TRBV5-6 to TRBJ2-1; 10 bases are shared with TRBD2. The CDR3 extends over 13 amino acids. V shed 5 bases and J 10 bases; nucleotides not matched to a gene: 6. Looked up from germline, CDR1 is SGHDT and CDR2 is YYEEEE. CDR3 in amino acids: CASSSGGPLEQFF. Written as DNA, the CDR3 is TGTGCCAGCAGTAGCGGGGGGCCTTTGGAGCAGTTCTTC.

This clone was seen a single time. This chain joins TRBV5-4 and TRBJ2-5, with 9 bases aligning to TRBD1. The V and J ends lost 5 bases and 6 bases, in that order; junction bases with no gene match: 5. CDR1 and CDR2 from the germline V gene are SGHNT and YYREEE (reference sequence). This CDR3 spans 13 amino acids. In DNA form, the CDR3 reads TGTGCCAGCAGGAGGACAGGGGAAAAGACCCAGTACTTC. This sequence encodes CASRRTGEKTQYF.

The chain joins TRBV2 to TRBJ2-1; TRBD1 aligns across 9 bases. From germline, CDR1 is SNHLY and CDR2 FYNNEI. The CDR3 covers 15 residues. Unmatched junction bases numbered 9, after V lost 4 bases and J lost 8 bases. The CDR3 loop is CASSVAGTGRDEQFF. DNA for the CDR3: TGTGCCAGCAGTGTCGCCGGGACAGGGCGGGATGAGCAGTTCTTC.

The V and J genes are TRBV6-5 and TRBJ2-1; 8 nucleotides match TRBD2. CDR1 is MNHEY, CDR2 SVGAGI, per germline. J gave up 3 bases and V 4 bases, and 8 bases lay outside the gene matches. There are 16 residues in the CDR3. In nucleotides, the CDR3 is TGTGCCAGCAGTTCCCCGCGGGAGGTCGACTACAATGAGCAGTTCTTC. It yields the protein CASSSPREVDYNEQFF.

The J gene is TRBJ2-5, the V gene TRBV11-3, with 14 bases matching TRBD2. This CDR3 spans 16 amino acids. The ends lost 5 bases at V and 5 bases at J; junction bases unmatched: 7. CDR1 and CDR2 from the germline V gene are SGHNT and YENEEA. CDR3 bases: TGTGCCAGCAGCAAACGACTAGCGGGAGGGCTGGAGACCCAGTACTTC. Translating gives CASSKRLAGGLETQYF.

This clone was found once. This sequence joins TRBV28 and TRBJ1-5; D unresolved. CDR3 length: 14 amino acids. V lost 6 bases, J lost 9 bases, and 18 bases lay in between. Germline assignment: CDR1 MDHEN and CDR2 SYDVKM. CDR3 sequence: CASSPGLGLGPQHF. CDR3 bases: TGTGCCAGCAGCCCCGGACTGGGGTTAGGGCCCCAGCATTTT.

CDR3 nucleotides: TGTGCCAGCAGCTTACCAGCGGGAGCACAACTCCAAGAGACCCAGTACTTC. Translation: CASSLPAGAQLQETQYF. V and J are TRBV7-9 and TRBJ2-5, with 8 bases matching TRBD2. CDR1 and CDR2 from the germline V gene are SEHNR and FQNEAQ (reference sequence). Losses at the gene ends were 2 bases for V and 1 base for J; bases not matched to a gene: 9. The CDR3 extends over 17 amino acids.

The rearrangement joins TRBV27 to TRBJ2-3, with a possible D match to TRBD2 (6 bases). The CDR3 is 15 residues long. V dropped 0 bases and J dropped 2 bases, with 9 bases sitting between them. Germline CDR1 and CDR2: MNHEY and SMNVEV (reference sequence). The CDR3 DNA sequence: TGTGCCAGCAGTTTATCGGGACTGAACACAGATACGCAGTATTTT. Encoded protein: CASSLSGLNTDTQYF.

The table lists this clone with a count of one. The chain recombines TRBV9 with TRBJ2-1; 7 bases agree with TRBD2. This CDR3 has 14 amino acids. Trimming took 4 bases from V and 7 from J; bases not matched to a gene: 8. Germline V gives CDR1 SGDLS, CDR2 YYNGEE. In DNA form, the CDR3 reads TGTGCCAGCAGCCCCCGGGCCGGGAGGAATGAGCAGTTCTTC. This encodes CASSPRAGRNEQFF.